The 12 T cell receptor beta chains reported below all come from one sample, sequenced in a study of blood T cell repertoires in COVID-19. The protocol was immunoSEQ multiplex PCR, while the TCRdb copy is restricted to in-frame clones and leaves out a portion. The repertoire consists of about 270,000 clones, with around 85% occurring once and the leading ten covering around 3.7%. What was sequenced was peripheral blood. Source of these receptors: a woman aged 45 to 65 with active or convalescent COVID-19.

The CDR3 DNA reads as TGCAGCGTTCGACTAGCCCACAATGAGCAGTTCTTC. It is translated as CSVRLAHNEQFF. The J gene is TRBJ2-1, the V gene TRBV29-1; 7 bases agree with TRBD2. The germline gives CDR1 SQVTM, CDR2 ANQGSEA. The CDR3 runs 12 residues. The junction had 3 bases not matched to a gene; V was cut back by 5 bases and J by 5 bases.

The CDR3 region has the DNA TGTGCCAGCACACCCCGGAGGGCCCAGGAGCAGTTCTTC. It yields the protein CASTPRRAQEQFF. The chain recombines TRBV6-5 with TRBJ2-1, with D possibly matching TRBD2 (6 bases). The CDR3 runs 13 residues. Germline CDR1 is MNHEY and CDR2 is SVGAGI. Trimming took 7 bases from V and 10 from J, leaving 17 bases between them.

This clone was seen just once. The V and J genes are TRBV5-4 and TRBJ2-4; 7 bases align to TRBD1. This CDR3 spans 12 amino acids. V trimming: 3 bases; J trimming: 14 bases; junction bases outside the gene matches: 8. Germline V gene data show CDR1 as SGHNT and CDR2 as YYREEE (reference sequence). The CDR3: CASSSPRDREYF. The CDR3 nucleotides read TGTGCCAGCAGCTCCCCCAGGGACAGAGAGTACTTC. The variable domain in full, with the rest retrieved from reference TRBV5-4 and TRBJ2-4, is ETGVTQSPTHLIKTRGQQVTLRCSSQSGHNTVSWYQQALGQGPQFIFQYYREEENGRGNFPPRFSGLQFPNYSSELNVNALELDDSALYLCASSSPRDREYFGAGTRLSVL.

Note on this clone: This clone may be a read error of a much larger clone one base away. This specimen includes other DNA sequences encoding the same CDR3. The V gene is TRBV2, the J gene TRBJ1-5; TRBD1 agrees at 8 bases. The CDR3 totals 13 residues. V dropped 4 bases and J dropped 4; count of bases not matched to a gene: 0. CDR1 and CDR2 (germline): SNHLY, FYNNEI. The CDR3 reads CASSGQGNQPQHF. The CDR3 DNA sequence: TGTGCCAGCAGTGGACAGGGGAATCAGCCCCAGCATTTT.

V gene TRBV30 combines with J gene TRBJ1-5, with D possibly being TRBD1 (6 bases). In germline, CDR1 is GTSNPN, CDR2 SVGIG (reference sequence). V lost 1 base and J lost 0, with 10 bases in between. This CDR3 spans 15 amino acids. CDR3 sequence (DNA): TGTGCCTGGAGTGAGGACAGCCATAGCAATCAGCCCCAGCATTTT. It specifies CAWSEDSHSNQPQHF.

This clone has a single count. V usage is TRBV6-5 and J usage is TRBJ1-5; no firm D call. This CDR3 is built from 14 residues. V was clipped by 0 bases and J by 6 bases, with 9 bases between them. Germline V gives CDR1 MNHEY, CDR2 SVGAGI. The CDR3 nucleotides are TGTGCCAGCAGTTACTCGGGCGTCAGTCAGCCCCAGCATTTT. As protein: CASSYSGVSQPQHF.

This chain connects TRBV2 to TRBJ1-4; 8 bases line up with TRBD1. Trimming removed 5 bases from V and 5 bases from J; junction bases left unmatched: 7. The CDR3 has 15 amino acids. CDR1 is SNHLY and CDR2 is FYNNEI in the germline V gene. CDR3 in DNA: TGTGCCAGCAGTCAATCTCAGGGGGCAAATGAAAAACTGTTTTTT. It encodes CASSQSQGANEKLFF.

The chain uses TRBV24-1 and TRBJ2-1, with TRBD2 identical over 16 bases. The V segment lost 1 base and the J segment 7 bases; nucleotides outside the gene matches: 24. Germline lookup yields CDR1 KGHDR and CDR2 SFDVKD. There are 24 residues in the CDR3. This CDR3 reads CATSDFGGVGTSGRAGYVGNEQFF. The CDR3 DNA reads as TGTGCCACCAGTGATTTCGGTGGGGTTGGGACTAGCGGGAGGGCCGGCTACGTGGGAAATGAGCAGTTCTTC.

This sequence joins TRBV4-1 and TRBJ2-7, with 9 bases lining up with TRBD2. This CDR3 is 15 amino acids long. CDR1 and CDR2 (germline): MGHRA, YSYEKL. The J segment lost 2 bases and the V segment lost 4 bases, leaving 6 bases of the junction unmatched. The CDR3 DNA reads as TGCGCCAGCAGCCGGTGGGTAGCGGGAGCCTACGAGCAGTACTTC. Its translation is CASSRWVAGAYEQYF.

The sample holds a few counts of this clone. The V call is TRBV10-3, the J call TRBJ1-6; possible D gene TRBD1, 6 bases. The V gene's germline CDR1 is ENHRY and CDR2 SYGVKD. There are 18 residues in the CDR3. V dropped 6 bases and J dropped 8 bases, with 26 bases sitting between them. CDR3 sequence: CAISSPGAGETIDSPLHF. For the CDR3, the DNA is TGTGCCATCAGCAGTCCAGGGGCGGGTGAAACGATCGATTCACCCCTCCACTTT.

The chain is built from TRBV12-3 or TRBV12-4 and TRBJ1-4; a weak D match, TRBD1 (6 bases). Trimming stripped 6 bases from V and 10 bases from J, with 15 bases between. The CDR3 loop spans 13 amino acids. The CDR3 loop is CASRKGGEGKLFF. Written as DNA, the CDR3 is TGTGCCAGCAGGAAGGGGGGGGAAGGAAAACTGTTTTTT.

The V call is TRBV5-4, the J call TRBJ2-2; 9 bases fit TRBD1. The germline gives CDR1 SGHNT, CDR2 YYREEE (reference sequence). CDR3 length: 16 amino acids. The V gene end was trimmed by 5 bases and the J gene end by 3 bases; junction bases not matched to a gene: 8. CDR3 nucleotide sequence: TGTGCCAGCAGTACAGGGGGCCGAGCGGACACCGGGGAGCTGTTTTTT. This codes for CASSTGGRADTGELFF.